This TCR beta chain was captured in a study of T-cell reconstitution after alpha-beta-depleted transplantation in children. The library targeted TCRbeta and was prepared with unique molecular identifiers. TCRdb itself ran the PCR reads through MiXCR, one entry per CDR3 protein. The profile shows about 980,000 distinct CDR3 sequences, under 30% of them singletons. V was shortened by 2 bases and J by 2 bases, with 12 bases between the two germline ends. The CDR3 length is 15 residues. As regards this clonotype: Its antigen is not identified.

Study-wide points: For some patients, TCRbeta diversity was high at day 60 because of recipient T cells and thymic progenitors that survived. Expanded graft clones, several hundred of them, were reportedly the source of alpha-beta T cells about two months after transplant. The main origin of T-cell counts and diversity one year after transplant was newly produced T cells.

The rearrangement joins TRBV12-3 or TRBV12-4 to TRBJ1-2; D is possibly TRBD1 (5 bases). The source material was PBMCs, mostly from graft donor cells, sampled 360 days after TCRalphabeta/CD19-depleted stem cell transplant. This TCR derives from a boy under three years old who had a stem cell transplant for SCID, so the T cells may come from the graft donor. The CDR3 region is CASSLQRGPNYGYTF. CDR3 DNA: TGTGCCAGCAGTTTACAGAGGGGCCCAAACTATGGCTACACCTTC.